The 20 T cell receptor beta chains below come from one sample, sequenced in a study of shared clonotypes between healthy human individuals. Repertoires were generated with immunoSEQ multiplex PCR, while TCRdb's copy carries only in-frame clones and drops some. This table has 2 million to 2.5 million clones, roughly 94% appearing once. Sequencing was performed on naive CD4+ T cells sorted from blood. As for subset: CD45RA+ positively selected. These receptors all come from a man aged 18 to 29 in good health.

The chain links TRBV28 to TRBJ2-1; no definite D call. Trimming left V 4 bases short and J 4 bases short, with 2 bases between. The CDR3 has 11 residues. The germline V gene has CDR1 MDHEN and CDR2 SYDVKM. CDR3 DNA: TGTGCCAGCAGTTGGTACAATGAGCAGTTCTTC. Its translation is CASSWYNEQFF.

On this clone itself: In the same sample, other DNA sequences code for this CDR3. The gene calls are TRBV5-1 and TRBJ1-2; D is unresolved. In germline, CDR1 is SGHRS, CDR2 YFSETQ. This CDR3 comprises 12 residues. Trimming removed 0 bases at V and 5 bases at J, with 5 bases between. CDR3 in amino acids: CASSLDSYGYTF. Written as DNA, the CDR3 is TGCGCCAGCAGCTTGGATTCGTATGGCTACACCTTC. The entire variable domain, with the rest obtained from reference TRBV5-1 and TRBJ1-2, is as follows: KAGVTQTPRYLIKTRGQQVTLSCSPISGHRSVSWYQQTPGQGLQFLFEYFSETQRNKGNFPGRFSGRQFSNSRSEMNVSTLELGDSALYLCASSLDSYGYTFGSGTRLTVV.

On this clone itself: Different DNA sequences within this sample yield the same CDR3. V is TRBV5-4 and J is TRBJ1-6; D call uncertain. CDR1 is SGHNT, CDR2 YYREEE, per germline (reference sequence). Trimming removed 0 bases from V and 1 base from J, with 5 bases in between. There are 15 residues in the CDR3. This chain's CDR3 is CASSLERSYNSPLHF. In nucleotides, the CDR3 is TGTGCCAGCAGCTTGGAACGGTCCTATAATTCACCCCTCCACTTT. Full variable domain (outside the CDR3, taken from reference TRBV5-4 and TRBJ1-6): ETGVTQSPTHLIKTRGQQVTLRCSSQSGHNTVSWYQQALGQGPQFIFQYYREEENGRGNFPPRFSGLQFPNYSSELNVNALELDDSALYLCASSLERSYNSPLHFGNGTRLTVT.

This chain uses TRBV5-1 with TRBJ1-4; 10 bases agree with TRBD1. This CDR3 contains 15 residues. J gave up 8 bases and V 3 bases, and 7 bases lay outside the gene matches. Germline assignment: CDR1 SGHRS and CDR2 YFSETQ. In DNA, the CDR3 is TGCGCCAGCAGCTCGACAGGGGGCAGGGAAGAAAAACTGTTTTTT. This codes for CASSSTGGREEKLFF. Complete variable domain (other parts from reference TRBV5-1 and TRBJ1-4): KAGVTQTPRYLIKTRGQQVTLSCSPISGHRSVSWYQQTPGQGLQFLFEYFSETQRNKGNFPGRFSGRQFSNSRSEMNVSTLELGDSALYLCASSSTGGREEKLFFGSGTQLSVL.

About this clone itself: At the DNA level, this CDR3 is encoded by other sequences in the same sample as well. The chain's CDR3 is CATGLADSYEQYF. The CDR3 DNA reads as TGTGCCACCGGACTAGCGGATTCCTACGAGCAGTACTTC. The J gene is TRBJ2-7, the V gene TRBV10-3; 10 nucleotides line up with TRBD2. Germline V gene lookup returns CDR1 ENHRY and CDR2 SYGVKD. V shed 10 bases, J shed 1 base, and the junction held 4 bases outside the gene matches. This CDR3 has 13 amino acids.

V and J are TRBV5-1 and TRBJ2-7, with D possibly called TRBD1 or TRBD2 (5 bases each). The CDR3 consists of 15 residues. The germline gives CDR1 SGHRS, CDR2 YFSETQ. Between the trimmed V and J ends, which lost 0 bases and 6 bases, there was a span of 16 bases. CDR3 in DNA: TGCGCCAGCAGCTTGGCGGGGACGATTACCGGCGAGCAGTACTTC. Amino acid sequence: CASSLAGTITGEQYF.

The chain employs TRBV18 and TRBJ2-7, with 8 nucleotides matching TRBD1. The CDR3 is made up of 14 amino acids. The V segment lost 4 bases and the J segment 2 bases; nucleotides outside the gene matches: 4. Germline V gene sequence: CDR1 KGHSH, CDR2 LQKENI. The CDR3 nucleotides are TGTGCCAGCTCACAACTACAGGGGGCCTACGAGCAGTACTTC. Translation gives CASSQLQGAYEQYF.

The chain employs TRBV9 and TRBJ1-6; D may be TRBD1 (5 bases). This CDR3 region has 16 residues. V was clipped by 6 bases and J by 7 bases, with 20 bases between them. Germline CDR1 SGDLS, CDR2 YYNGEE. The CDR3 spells CASNRDRQFRNSPLHF. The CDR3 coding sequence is TGTGCCAGCAACCGAGATAGACAGTTTCGGAATTCACCCCTCCACTTT.

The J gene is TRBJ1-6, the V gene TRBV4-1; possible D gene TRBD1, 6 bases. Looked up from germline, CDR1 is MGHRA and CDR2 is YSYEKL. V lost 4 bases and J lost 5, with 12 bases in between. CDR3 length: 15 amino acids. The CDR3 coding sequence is TGCGCCAGCAGCCCCGGGACACTTCATAATTCACCCCTCCACTTT. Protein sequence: CASSPGTLHNSPLHF.

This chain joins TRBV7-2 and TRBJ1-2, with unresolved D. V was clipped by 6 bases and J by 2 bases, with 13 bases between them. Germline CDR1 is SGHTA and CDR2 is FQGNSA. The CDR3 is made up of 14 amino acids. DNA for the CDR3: TGTGCCAGCAGTCCGCCGACGGGGAACTATGGCTACACCTTC. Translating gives CASSPPTGNYGYTF.

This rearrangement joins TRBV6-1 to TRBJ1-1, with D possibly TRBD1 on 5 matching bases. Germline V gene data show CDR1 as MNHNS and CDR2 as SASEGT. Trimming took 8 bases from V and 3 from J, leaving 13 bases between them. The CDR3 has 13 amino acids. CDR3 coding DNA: TGTGCCAGCTCCACGACAGAGCACACTGAAGCTTTCTTT. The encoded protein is CASSTTEHTEAFF.

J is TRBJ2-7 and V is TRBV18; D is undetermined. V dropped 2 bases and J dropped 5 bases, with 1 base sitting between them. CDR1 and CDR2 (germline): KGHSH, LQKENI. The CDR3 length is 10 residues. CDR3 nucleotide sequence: TGTGCCAGCTCACCAGACGAGCAGTACTTC. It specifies CASSPDEQYF.

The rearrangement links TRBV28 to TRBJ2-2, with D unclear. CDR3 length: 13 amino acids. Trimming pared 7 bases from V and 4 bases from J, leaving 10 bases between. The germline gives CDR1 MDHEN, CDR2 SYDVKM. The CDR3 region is CASISGITGELFF. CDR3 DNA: TGTGCCAGCATTTCCGGAATCACCGGGGAGCTGTTTTTT.

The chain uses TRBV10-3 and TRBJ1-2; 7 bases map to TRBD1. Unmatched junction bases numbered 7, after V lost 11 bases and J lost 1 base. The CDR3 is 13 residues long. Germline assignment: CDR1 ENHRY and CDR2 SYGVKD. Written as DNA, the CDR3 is TGTGCCGAAGTGACAGGGCGTAACTATGGCTACACCTTC. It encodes CAEVTGRNYGYTF.

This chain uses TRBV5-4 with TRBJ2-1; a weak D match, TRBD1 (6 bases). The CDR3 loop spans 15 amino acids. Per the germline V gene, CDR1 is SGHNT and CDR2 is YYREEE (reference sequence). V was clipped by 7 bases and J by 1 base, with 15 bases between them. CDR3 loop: CASSTPGESYNEQFF. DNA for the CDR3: TGTGCCAGCTCAACACCAGGGGAGTCCTACAATGAGCAGTTCTTC.

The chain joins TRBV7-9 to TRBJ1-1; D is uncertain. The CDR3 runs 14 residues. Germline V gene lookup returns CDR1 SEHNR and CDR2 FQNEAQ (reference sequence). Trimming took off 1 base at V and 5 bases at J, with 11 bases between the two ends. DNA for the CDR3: TGTGCCAGCAGCTTAGACGGGGAATGGACTGAAGCTTTCTTT. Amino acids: CASSLDGEWTEAFF. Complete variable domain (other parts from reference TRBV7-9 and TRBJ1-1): DTGVSQNPRHKITKRGQNVTFRCDPISEHNRLYWYRQTLGQGPEFLTYFQNEAQLEKSRLLSDRFSAERPKGSFSTLEIQRTEQGDSAMYLCASSLDGEWTEAFFGQGTRLTVV.

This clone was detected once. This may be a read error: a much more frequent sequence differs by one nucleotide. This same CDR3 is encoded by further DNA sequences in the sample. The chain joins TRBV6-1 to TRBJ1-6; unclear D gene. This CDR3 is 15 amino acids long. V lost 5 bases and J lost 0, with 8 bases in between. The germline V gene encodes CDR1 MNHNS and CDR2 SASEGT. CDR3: CASSLQSSYNSPLHF. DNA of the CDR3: TGTGCCAGCAGTCTACAGAGCTCCTATAATTCACCCCTCCACTTT.

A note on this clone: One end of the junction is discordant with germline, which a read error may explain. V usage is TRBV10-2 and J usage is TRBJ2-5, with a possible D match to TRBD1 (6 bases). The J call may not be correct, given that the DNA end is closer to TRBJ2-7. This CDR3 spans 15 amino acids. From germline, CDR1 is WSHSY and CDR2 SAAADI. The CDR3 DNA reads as TGTGCCAGCAGTGAGCAGGGGCAAGAACCCTACGAGCAGTACTTC. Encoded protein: CASSEQGQEPYEQYF.

The CDR3 bases are TGTGCCAGCAGGACTAGCGGGAGGAAAGACAATGAGCAGTTCTTC. It yields the protein CASRTSGRKDNEQFF. V is TRBV6-1 and J is TRBJ2-1; 13 positions agree with TRBD2. Germline loops: CDR1 MNHNS, CDR2 SASEGT. The J segment lost 5 bases and the V segment lost 6 bases, leaving 4 bases of the junction unmatched. This CDR3 is built from 15 residues.

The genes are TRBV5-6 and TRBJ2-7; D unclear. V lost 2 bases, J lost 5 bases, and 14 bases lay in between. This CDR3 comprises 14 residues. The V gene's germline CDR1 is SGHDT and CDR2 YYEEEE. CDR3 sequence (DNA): TGTGCCAGCAGCTTCAGCCCGACCCCCAACGAGCAGTACTTC. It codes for CASSFSPTPNEQYF.